This is a list of T cell receptor beta chains from one sample in a study of patients and donors after allogeneic stem cell transplantation. Using its own MiXCR run on the RT-PCR reads, TCRdb lists one record per CDR3 protein. The sample has about 960,000 distinct CDR3 sequences; about a sixth are singletons. The source material was blood, either unsorted or a sorted T cell fraction (not recorded which). These receptors were collected from a human donor who was either an allogeneic HSCT recipient or a stem cell or donor lymphocyte infusion donor (not recorded which). It is not recorded whose cells these are; they may come from a transplant donor. CDR3s include the opening cysteine and the closing phenylalanine or tryptophan. A D gene is named only where the DNA matches it firmly. Only some rows state a clone size, as once, few, many or a class for expanded clones.

clone size	V gene	J gene	D gene	CDR3 protein	CDR3 DNA
NA	TRBV7-3	TRBJ1-6	NA	CASSIGGYNSPLHF	TGTGCCAGCAGCATCGGGGGCTATAATTCACCCCTCCACTTT
many	TRBV12-3/TRBV12-4	TRBJ2-7	NA	CASSLLVSSYSYEQYF	TGTGCCAGCAGTTTATTGGTTAGCAGCTACTCCTACGAGCAGTACTTC
NA	TRBV12-3/TRBV12-4	TRBJ2-2	NA	CASSGAIYTGELFF	TGTGCCAGCAGTGGGGCCATATACACCGGGGAGCTGTTTTTT
many	TRBV12-3/TRBV12-4	TRBJ2-2	NA	CASSPMAGNTGELFF	TGTGCCAGCAGTCCCATGGCCGGGAACACCGGGGAGCTGTTTTTT
few	TRBV7-2	TRBJ1-2	NA	CASSTGQGWGYGYTF	TGTGCCAGCAGCACCGGCCAGGGGTGGGGCTATGGCTACACCTTC
NA	TRBV5-1	TRBJ2-1	NA	CASSLARYSYNEQFF	TGCGCCAGCAGCTTGGCGCGCTATTCCTACAATGAGCAGTTCTTC
few	TRBV25-1	TRBJ2-7	TRBD1	CASSDGTDLSYEQYF	TGTGCCAGCAGTGACGGGACAGACTTATCCTACGAGCAGTACTTC
NA	TRBV9	TRBJ2-1	NA	CASGGLALHEQFF	TGTGCCAGCGGAGGGCTAGCCCTTCATGAGCAGTTCTTC
many	TRBV5-1	TRBJ2-2	NA	CASSQDGSNTGELFF	TGCGCCAGCAGCCAGGACGGTTCGAACACCGGGGAGCTGTTTTTT
many	TRBV12-3/TRBV12-4	TRBJ2-7	NA	CASGGRGAISYEQYF	TGTGCCAGCGGCGGGCGGGGCGCAATATCCTACGAGCAGTACTTC
few	TRBV29-1	TRBJ2-3	NA	CSVDGALTDTQYF	TGCAGCGTTGACGGGGCGCTCACAGATACGCAGTATTTT
NA	TRBV15	TRBJ1-6	NA	CATSRDNRSRSPLHF	TGTGCCACCAGCAGAGACAACAGGTCGCGCTCACCCCTCCACTTT
NA	TRBV5-1	TRBJ2-2	NA	CASSQTSRGPKFGELFF	TGCGCCAGCAGCCAAACTTCGCGAGGGCCCAAATTCGGGGAGCTGTTTTTT
few	TRBV12-3/TRBV12-4	TRBJ1-2	NA	CASTKSPGAIRTNYGYTF	TGTGCCAGCACCAAAAGTCCCGGGGCTATCAGAACTAACTATGGCTACACCTTC
NA	TRBV12-3/TRBV12-4	TRBJ2-7	NA	CASSSPRGQREQYF	TGTGCCAGCAGTTCCCCCAGAGGGCAGCGGGAGCAGTACTTC
few	TRBV10-3	TRBJ1-1	NA	CAISESGYPEAFF	TGTGCCATCAGTGAGTCCGGGTATCCTGAAGCTTTCTTT
NA	TRBV20-1	TRBJ1-6	NA	CSALRGRSSYNSPLHF	TGCAGTGCTCTCAGGGGCCGGAGCTCCTATAATTCACCCCTCCACTTT
few	TRBV7-2	TRBJ2-3	TRBD2	CASSLADQAGGYTDTQYF	TGTGCCAGCAGCTTAGCAGATCAAGCGGGGGGCTACACAGATACGCAGTATTTT
few	TRBV6-1	TRBJ1-2	NA	CASSATDYYGYTF	TGTGCCAGCAGTGCGACTGATTACTATGGCTACACCTTC
many	TRBV12-3/TRBV12-4	TRBJ1-1	TRBD1	CASSFSLTGLAFF	TGTGCCAGCAGTTTCTCTCTGACAGGGTTGGCTTTCTTT
NA	TRBV7-9	TRBJ2-3	TRBD2	CASSLGGAGGTDTQYF	TGTGCCAGCAGCTTAGGAGGAGCGGGGGGCACAGATACGCAGTATTTT
NA	TRBV12-3/TRBV12-4	TRBJ2-1	TRBD2	CASRTLLAAGSVYNEQFF	TGTGCCAGCAGGACCCTCCTAGCGGCAGGTTCGGTCTACAATGAGCAGTTCTTC
NA	TRBV9	TRBJ2-2	NA	CASSVEVWAGVGTGELFF	TGTGCCAGCAGCGTAGAAGTTTGGGCAGGGGTTGGTACCGGGGAGCTGTTTTTT
few	TRBV5-1	TRBJ2-7	NA	CASSLGKQVNSYEQYF	TGCGCCAGCAGCCTAGGAAAACAGGTAAACTCCTACGAGCAGTACTTC
NA	TRBV7-8	TRBJ2-1	TRBD1	CASSFAGTGVNEQFF	TGTGCCAGCAGCTTCGCCGGGACAGGGGTCAATGAGCAGTTCTTC
few	TRBV12-3/TRBV12-4	TRBJ1-6	NA	CASRSTADYNSPLHF	TGTGCCAGCAGGTCGACAGCGGACTATAATTCACCCCTCCACTTT
many	TRBV5-5	TRBJ2-7	NA	CASSLRIYEQYF	TGTGCCAGCAGCCTGAGAATCTACGAGCAGTACTTC